Shown below are 22 T cell receptor beta chains from a single sample sequenced in a study of cytomegalovirus exposure and HLA in healthy donors. The PCR had 60 Vbeta and 13 Jbeta primers. Generated by immunoSEQ multiplex PCR, the TCRdb table keeps only in-frame clones and is missing some. This sample has roughly 180,000 clones, with over 65% found just once. Sample: PBMCs. These receptors were obtained from a female donor in good health and CMV-seronegative.

Turning to this clone: The junction does not match germline at one end; this may be a read error. V gene TRBV4-2 combines with J gene TRBJ2-4; tentative D call: TRBD2 (6 bases). Germline loops: CDR1 LGHNA, CDR2 YNFKEQ. The CDR3 has 14 residues. CDR3 in amino acids: CASSHTGGVNSQYF. The CDR3 nucleotides read TGTGCCAGCAGCCATACGGGCGGGGTAAACAGTCAGTACTTC.

The chain joins TRBV11-3 to TRBJ2-5; 9 bases are shared with TRBD2. V trimming: 1 base; J trimming: 4 bases; junction bases outside the gene matches: 1. Per germline, CDR1 SGHNT and CDR2 YENEEA. The length of the CDR3 is 14 residues. The CDR3 DNA is TGTGCCAGCAGCTTAGCACTAGCGGGAGAGACCCAGTACTTC. Its protein is CASSLALAGETQYF.

The chain recombines TRBV6-6 with TRBJ2-1; the D gene is possibly TRBD2 (6 bases). This CDR3 region has 14 residues. Germline loops: CDR1 MNHNY, CDR2 SVGAGI (reference sequence). V lost 6 bases to trimming and J lost 3 bases, with 12 bases between them. CDR3 nucleotides: TGTGCCAGCAGCGAGAAGGACTACTACAATGAGCAGTTCTTC. Translation gives CASSEKDYYNEQFF.

The gene calls are TRBV30 and TRBJ2-5; D unclear. V was trimmed by 4 bases and J by 4 bases, leaving 7 bases between them. The CDR3 length is 11 residues. Germline V CDR1 and CDR2: GTSNPN, SVGIG (reference sequence). This CDR3 reads CAWTARETQYF. The CDR3 DNA is TGTGCCTGGACAGCGAGAGAGACCCAGTACTTC.

CDR3 amino acids: CASSQDRSRDNEQFF. CDR3 sequence (DNA): TGCGCCAGCAGCCAAGATCGTTCTCGAGACAATGAGCAGTTCTTC. V usage is TRBV4-3 and J usage is TRBJ2-1, with D uncertain. In germline, CDR1 is LGHNA, CDR2 YSLEER. V was pared by 0 bases and J by 5 bases, with 11 bases between. CDR3 length equals 15 residues.

The chain has TRBV18 and TRBJ2-7, with 9 bases that match TRBD1. The CDR3 sequence is 13 residues long. CDR1 is KGHSH, CDR2 LQKENI, per germline. Trimming took 5 bases from V and 3 from J; bases not matched to a gene: 2. In DNA form, the CDR3 reads TGTGCCAGCTCAGAGGGACAGGGCTACGAGCAGTACTTC. Translated, it gives CASSEGQGYEQYF.

This rearrangement joins TRBV7-2 to TRBJ1-2, with 11 positions matching TRBD1. CDR3 length equals 16 residues. Unmatched junction bases numbered 9, after V lost 5 bases and J lost 4 bases. Germline CDR1 SGHTA, CDR2 FQGNSA. DNA of the CDR3: TGTGCCAGCAGCGCAGAGGACAGGGGGCTTATCTATGGCTACACCTTC. Translated: CASSAEDRGLIYGYTF.

As regards this clone: Mismatch with germline at one junction end may stem from a read error. The chain has TRBV9 and TRBJ2-6; D might be TRBD1 (6 bases). Germline V CDR1 and CDR2: SGDLS, YYNGEE. This CDR3 has 16 residues. The CDR3 region is CASSGGRGSGANGLTF. The CDR3, as DNA: TGTGCCAGCAGCGGAGGCAGGGGCTCTGGGGCCAACGGCCTGACTTTC.

The chain is built from TRBV28 and TRBJ1-1; D gene unclear. V lost 7 bases to trimming and J lost 3 bases, with 15 bases between them. This CDR3 contains 14 residues. Germline V gives CDR1 MDHEN, CDR2 SYDVKM. CDR3 amino acids: CASNSGGKDTEAFF. The DNA of the CDR3 is TGTGCCAGCAATTCGGGCGGGAAGGACACTGAAGCTTTCTTT.

The chain employs TRBV12-5 and TRBJ2-7, with D hard to call. This CDR3 region has 13 residues. Germline values: CDR1 LGHNT, CDR2 FRNRAP. Trimming stripped 1 base from V and 6 bases from J, with 10 bases between. The CDR3 reads CASGLAHKTEQYF. CDR3 DNA: TGTGCTAGTGGTTTGGCACACAAAACCGAGCAGTACTTC.

The rearrangement links TRBV7-9 to TRBJ2-7; a possible D gene is TRBD1 (5 bases). Trimming took off 8 bases at V and 0 bases at J, with 17 bases between the two ends. The CDR3 loop spans 15 amino acids. From germline, CDR1 is SEHNR and CDR2 FQNEAQ (reference sequence). The CDR3 DNA reads TGTGCCAGCGACCCAGGGATTAGGGGCTCCTACGAGCAGTACTTC. It is translated as CASDPGIRGSYEQYF. The whole variable domain, remainder taken from reference TRBV7-9 and TRBJ2-7, is DTGVSQNPRHKITKRGQNVTFRCDPISEHNRLYWYRQTLGQGPEFLTYFQNEAQLEKSRLLSDRFSAERPKGSFSTLEIQRTEQGDSAMYLCASDPGIRGSYEQYFGPGTRLTVT.

CDR3 sequence (DNA): TGCGCCAGCAGGCGGACAGATACGCAGTATTTT. Encoded protein: CASRRTDTQYF. The chain combines TRBV5-1 with TRBJ2-3; D ambiguous. This CDR3 region has 11 residues. The V gene's germline CDR1 is SGHRS and CDR2 YFSETQ. The V and J ends lost 5 bases and 3 bases respectively, with 4 bases between them.

V is TRBV2 and J is TRBJ2-3, with D tentatively TRBD1 (5 bases). V was cut by 3 bases and J by 0 bases, with 13 bases left in between. The CDR3 covers 16 residues. Germline values: CDR1 SNHLY, CDR2 FYNNEI. CDR3 region: CASSEWGVISTDTQYF. The CDR3 DNA follows: TGTGCCAGCAGTGAGTGGGGCGTCATTAGCACAGATACGCAGTATTTT.

The J gene is TRBJ2-7, the V gene TRBV29-1, with TRBD2 matching over 7 bases. The germline V gene has CDR1 SQVTM and CDR2 ANQGSEA. CDR3 length: 17 residues. With V trimmed by 1 base and J by 0 bases, 12 bases remained unmatched. In nucleotides, the CDR3 is TGCAGCGTTGAAGGGGCCATAGGGCGGGAGAGCTCCTACGAGCAGTACTTC. Amino acid sequence: CSVEGAIGRESSYEQYF.

This sequence joins TRBV4-3 and TRBJ2-7; no definite D call. Looked up from germline, CDR1 is LGHNA and CDR2 is YSLEER. Trimming cost V 4 bases and J 2 bases, with 12 bases left between them. CDR3 length: 14 amino acids. The CDR3 region is CASSPTTTTYEQYF. The CDR3 DNA is TGCGCCAGCAGCCCAACGACCACTACCTACGAGCAGTACTTC.

V and J are TRBV23-1 and TRBJ2-7; D is ambiguous. TRBV23-1 is placed among ORFs of uncertain function. The CDR3 spans 15 residues. Trimming took off 0 bases at V and 3 bases at J, with 12 bases between the two ends. Written as DNA, the CDR3 is TGCGCCAGCAGTCAATCGTGCAAGTCGGGCTACGAGCAGTACTTC. This translates into CASSQSCKSGYEQYF.

V is TRBV7-2 and J is TRBJ1-2; the D is unclear. From germline, CDR1 is SGHTA and CDR2 FQGNSA. The CDR3 runs 15 residues. V was trimmed by 5 bases and J by 4 bases, leaving 17 bases between them. For the CDR3, the DNA is TGTGCCAGCAGCCCATTAGGAGGAGTCCCCTATGGCTACACCTTC. Encoded protein: CASSPLGGVPYGYTF. Based on the CDR3 plus reference TRBV7-2 and TRBJ1-2, the full variable domain is GAGVSQSPSNKVTEKGKDVELRCDPISGHTALYWYRQSLGQGLEFLIYFQGNSAPDKSGLPSDRFSAERTGGSVSTLTIQRTQQEDSAVYLCASSPLGGVPYGYTFGSGTRLTVV.

The V and J genes are TRBV15 and TRBJ1-5; 10 bases are shared with TRBD1. J lost 2 bases, V lost 1 base, and 2 bases had no gene match. The CDR3 is 16 residues long. Germline CDR1 and CDR2: LNHNV and YYDKDF (reference sequence). CDR3 bases: TGTGCCACCAGCAGAGCTGGGACAGGGGGCAATCAGCCCCAGCATTTT. Its translation: CATSRAGTGGNQPQHF.

The chain uses TRBV18 and TRBJ1-1; possible D gene TRBD1, 5 bases. CDR1 and CDR2 (germline): KGHSH, LQKENI. The V gene lost 4 bases and the J gene lost 4 bases, with 16 bases spanning the gap. The CDR3 has 15 residues. The CDR3 region has the DNA TGTGCCAGCTCACACCGCTCGGGGGGGTCCACTGAAGCTTTCTTT. Encoded protein: CASSHRSGGSTEAFF. Full variable domain (outside the CDR3, taken from reference TRBV18 and TRBJ1-1): NAGVMQNPRHLVRRRGQEARLRCSPMKGHSHVYWYRQLPEEGLKFMVYLQKENIIDESGMPKERFSAEFPKEGPSILRIQQVVRGDSAAYFCASSHRSGGSTEAFFGQGTRLTVV.

This clone was seen only a few times. This chain joins TRBV4-1 and TRBJ2-2; TRBD1 is a possible D gene (6 bases). This CDR3 is 14 amino acids long. V gave up 0 bases and J gave up 4 bases, with 6 bases separating them. Germline values: CDR1 MGHRA, CDR2 YSYEKL. The CDR3 sequence: CASSQEGGTGELFF. For the CDR3, the DNA is TGCGCCAGCAGCCAAGAAGGGGGCACCGGGGAGCTGTTTTTT.

The rearrangement links TRBV6-5 to TRBJ2-5; 8 bases map to TRBD1. The J call is in doubt because the DNA end fits TRBJ2-7 better. The germline V gene has CDR1 MNHEY and CDR2 SVGAGI. The CDR3 totals 15 residues. In nucleotides, the CDR3 is TGTGCCAGCAGTTACTCGTTCAGGGGGCCCTACGAGCAGTACTTC. Its protein is CASSYSFRGPYEQYF.

As DNA, the CDR3 is TGTGCCAGCAGCTCCTCAGCGGGCCCCCAAAACGAGCAGTACTTC. Protein: CASSSSAGPQNEQYF. The V and J genes are TRBV7-2 and TRBJ2-7, with a possible D match to TRBD2 (6 bases). The V gene's germline CDR1 is SGHTA and CDR2 FQGNSA. This CDR3 comprises 15 residues. V was shortened by 4 bases and J by 5 bases, with 18 bases between the two germline ends.